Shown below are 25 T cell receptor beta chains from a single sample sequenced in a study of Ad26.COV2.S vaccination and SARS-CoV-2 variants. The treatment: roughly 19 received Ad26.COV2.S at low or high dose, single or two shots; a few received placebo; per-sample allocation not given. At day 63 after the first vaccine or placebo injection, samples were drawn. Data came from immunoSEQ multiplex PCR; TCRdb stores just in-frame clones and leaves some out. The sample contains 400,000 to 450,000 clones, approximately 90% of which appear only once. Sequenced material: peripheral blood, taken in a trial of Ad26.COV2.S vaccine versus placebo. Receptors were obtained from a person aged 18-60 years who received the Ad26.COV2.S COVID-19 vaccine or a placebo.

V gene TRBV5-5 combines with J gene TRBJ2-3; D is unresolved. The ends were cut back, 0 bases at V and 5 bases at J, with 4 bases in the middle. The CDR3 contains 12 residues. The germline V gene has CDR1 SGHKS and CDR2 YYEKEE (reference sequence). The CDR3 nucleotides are TGTGCCAGCAGCTTGGATAGAGATACGCAGTATTTT. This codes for CASSLDRDTQYF.

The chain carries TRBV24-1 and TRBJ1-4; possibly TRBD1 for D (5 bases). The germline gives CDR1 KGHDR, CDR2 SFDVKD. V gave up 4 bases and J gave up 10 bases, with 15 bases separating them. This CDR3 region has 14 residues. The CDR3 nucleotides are TGTGCCACCAGTGACTCGACAGTAAGTCCAAAACTGTTTTTT. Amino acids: CATSDSTVSPKLFF.

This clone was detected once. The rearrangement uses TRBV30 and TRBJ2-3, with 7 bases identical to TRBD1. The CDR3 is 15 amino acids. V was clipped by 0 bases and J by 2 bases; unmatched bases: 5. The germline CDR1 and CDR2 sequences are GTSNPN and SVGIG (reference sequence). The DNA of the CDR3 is TGTGCCTGGAGTGTACTTGGGACAGCCACAGATACGCAGTATTTT. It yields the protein CAWSVLGTATDTQYF.

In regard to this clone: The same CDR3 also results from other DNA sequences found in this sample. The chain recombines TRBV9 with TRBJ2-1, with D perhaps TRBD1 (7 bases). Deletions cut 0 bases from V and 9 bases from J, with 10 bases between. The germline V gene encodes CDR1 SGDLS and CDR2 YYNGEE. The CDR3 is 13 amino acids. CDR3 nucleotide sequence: TGTGCCAGCAGCGTAGCAGGGGGAGGTGAGCAGTTCTTC. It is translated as CASSVAGGGEQFF.

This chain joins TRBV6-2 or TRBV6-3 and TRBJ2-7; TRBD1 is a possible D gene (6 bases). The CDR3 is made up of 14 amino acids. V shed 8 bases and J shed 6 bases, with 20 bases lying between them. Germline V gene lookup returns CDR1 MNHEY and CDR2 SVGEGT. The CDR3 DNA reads TGTGCCAGCCGCCCGGTTGGGGAACAGGGCGAGCAGTACTTC. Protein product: CASRPVGEQGEQYF.

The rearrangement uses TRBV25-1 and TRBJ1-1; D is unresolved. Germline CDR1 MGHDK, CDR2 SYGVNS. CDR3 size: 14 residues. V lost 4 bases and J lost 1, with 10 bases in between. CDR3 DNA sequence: TGTGCCAGCAGTGTCGGACTGACGAACACTGAAGCTTTCTTT. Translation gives CASSVGLTNTEAFF.

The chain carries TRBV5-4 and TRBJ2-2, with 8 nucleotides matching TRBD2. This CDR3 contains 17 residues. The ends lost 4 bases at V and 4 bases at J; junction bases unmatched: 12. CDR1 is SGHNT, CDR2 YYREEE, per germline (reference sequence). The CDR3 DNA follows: TGTGCCAGCAGCCTAGTGAGGACTAGCAGGGGCACCGGGGAGCTGTTTTTT. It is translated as CASSLVRTSRGTGELFF.

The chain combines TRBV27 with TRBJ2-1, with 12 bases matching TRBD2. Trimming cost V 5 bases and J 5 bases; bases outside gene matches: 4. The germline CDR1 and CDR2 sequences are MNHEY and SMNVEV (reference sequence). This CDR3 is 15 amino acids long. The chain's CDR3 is CASSRLAGAHNEQFF. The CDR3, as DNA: TGTGCCAGCAGTCGACTAGCGGGAGCCCACAATGAGCAGTTCTTC.

CDR3 DNA: TGTGCCAGCAGGAACAGGGCTCAGGGCTACACCTTC. It encodes CASRNRAQGYTF. The gene calls are TRBV6-5 and TRBJ1-2; D perhaps matches TRBD1 (6 bases). Trimming took off 6 bases at V and 8 bases at J, with 13 bases between the two ends. The CDR3 has 12 residues. Germline CDR1 and CDR2: MNHEY and SVGAGI.

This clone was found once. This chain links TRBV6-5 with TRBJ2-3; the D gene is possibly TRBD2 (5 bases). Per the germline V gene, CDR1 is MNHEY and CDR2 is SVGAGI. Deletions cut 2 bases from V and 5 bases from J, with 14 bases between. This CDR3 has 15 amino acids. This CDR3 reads CASSYEGLGQDTQYF. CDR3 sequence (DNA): TGTGCCAGCAGTTACGAGGGTTTAGGTCAAGATACGCAGTATTTT.

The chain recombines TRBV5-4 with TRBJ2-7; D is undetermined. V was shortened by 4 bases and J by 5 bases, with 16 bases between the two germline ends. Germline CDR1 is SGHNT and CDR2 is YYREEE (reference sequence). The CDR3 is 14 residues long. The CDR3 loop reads CASSLLRRVDEQYF. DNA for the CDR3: TGTGCCAGCAGCCTTTTACGGCGAGTGGACGAGCAGTACTTC.

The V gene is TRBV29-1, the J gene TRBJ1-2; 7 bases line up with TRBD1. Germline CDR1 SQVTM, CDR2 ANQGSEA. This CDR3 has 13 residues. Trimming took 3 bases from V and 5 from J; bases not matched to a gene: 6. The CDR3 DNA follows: TGCAGCGTTGAGGAACAGGGGTCTTATGGCTACACCTTC. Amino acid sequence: CSVEEQGSYGYTF. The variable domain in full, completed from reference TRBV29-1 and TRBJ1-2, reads SAVISQKPSRDICQRGTSLTIQCQVDSQVTMMFWYRQQPGQSLTLIATANQGSEATYESGFVIDKFPISRPNLTFSTLTVSNMSPEDSSIYLCSVEEQGSYGYTFGSGTRLTVV.

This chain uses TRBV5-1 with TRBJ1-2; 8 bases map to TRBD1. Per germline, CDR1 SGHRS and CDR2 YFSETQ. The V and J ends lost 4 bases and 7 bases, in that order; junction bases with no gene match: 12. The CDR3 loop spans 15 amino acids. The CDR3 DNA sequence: TGCGCCAGCAGCCGGACTCCGGGACAGGACGGTGGCTACACCTTC. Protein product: CASSRTPGQDGGYTF.

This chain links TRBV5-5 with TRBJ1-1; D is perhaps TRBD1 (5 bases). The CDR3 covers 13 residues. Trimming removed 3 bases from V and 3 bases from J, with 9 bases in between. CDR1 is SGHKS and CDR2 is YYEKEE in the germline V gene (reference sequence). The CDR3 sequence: CASSSQGDTEAFF. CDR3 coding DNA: TGTGCCAGCAGCTCCCAGGGAGACACTGAAGCTTTCTTT.

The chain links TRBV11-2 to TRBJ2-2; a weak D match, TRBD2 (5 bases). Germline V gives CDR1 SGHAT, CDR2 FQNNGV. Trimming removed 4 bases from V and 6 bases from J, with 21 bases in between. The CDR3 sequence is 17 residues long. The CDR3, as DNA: TGTGCCAGCAGCTCCAGTCGCGTGAGGGATTGGGCCGGGGAGCTGTTTTTT. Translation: CASSSSRVRDWAGELFF.

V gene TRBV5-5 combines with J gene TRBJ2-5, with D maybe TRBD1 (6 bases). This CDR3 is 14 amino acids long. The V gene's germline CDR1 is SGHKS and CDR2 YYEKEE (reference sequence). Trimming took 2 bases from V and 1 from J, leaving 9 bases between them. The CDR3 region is CASSFGDTQETQYF. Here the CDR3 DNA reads TGTGCCAGCAGCTTCGGGGACACCCAAGAGACCCAGTACTTC. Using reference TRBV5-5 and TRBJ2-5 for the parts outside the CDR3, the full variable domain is DAGVTQSPTHLIKTRGQQVTLRCSPISGHKSVSWYQQVLGQGPQFIFQYYEKEERGRGNFPDRFSARQFPNYSSELNVNALLLGDSALYLCASSFGDTQETQYFGPGTRLLVL.

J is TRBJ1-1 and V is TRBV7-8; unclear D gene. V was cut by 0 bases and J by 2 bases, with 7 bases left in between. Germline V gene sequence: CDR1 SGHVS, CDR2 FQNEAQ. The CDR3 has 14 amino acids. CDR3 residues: CASSLAGRNTEAFF. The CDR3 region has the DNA TGTGCCAGCAGCTTAGCTGGGAGAAACACTGAAGCTTTCTTT.

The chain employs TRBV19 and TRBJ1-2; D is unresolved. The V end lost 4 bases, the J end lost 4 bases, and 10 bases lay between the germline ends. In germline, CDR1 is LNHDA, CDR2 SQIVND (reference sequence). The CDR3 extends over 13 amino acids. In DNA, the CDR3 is TGTGCCAGTAGTACCCCCGGGCTCTATGGCTACACCTTC. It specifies CASSTPGLYGYTF.

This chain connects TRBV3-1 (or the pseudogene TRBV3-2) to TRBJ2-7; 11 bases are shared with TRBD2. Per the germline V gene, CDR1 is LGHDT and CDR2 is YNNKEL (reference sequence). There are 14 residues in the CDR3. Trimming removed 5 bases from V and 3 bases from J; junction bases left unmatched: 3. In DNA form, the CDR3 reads TGTGCCAGCAGCTTTGGACTAGCGGGCTACGAGCAGTACTTC. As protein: CASSFGLAGYEQYF.

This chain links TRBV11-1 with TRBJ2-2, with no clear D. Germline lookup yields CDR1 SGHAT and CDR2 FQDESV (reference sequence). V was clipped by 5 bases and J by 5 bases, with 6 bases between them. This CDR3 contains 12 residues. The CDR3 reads CASSPGTGELFF. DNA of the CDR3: TGTGCCAGCAGCCCTGGTACCGGGGAGCTGTTTTTT.

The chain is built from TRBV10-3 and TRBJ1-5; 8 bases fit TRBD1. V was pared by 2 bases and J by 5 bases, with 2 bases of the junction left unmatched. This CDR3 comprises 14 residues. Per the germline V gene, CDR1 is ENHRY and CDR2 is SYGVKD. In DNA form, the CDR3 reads TGTGCCATCAGTGAGGGACAGGGTGATCAGCCCCAGCATTTT. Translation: CAISEGQGDQPQHF.

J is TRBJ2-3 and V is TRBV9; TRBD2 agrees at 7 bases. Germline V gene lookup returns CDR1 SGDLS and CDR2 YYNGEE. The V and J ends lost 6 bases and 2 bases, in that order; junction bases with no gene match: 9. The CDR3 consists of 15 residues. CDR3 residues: CASTHGTTNTDTQYF. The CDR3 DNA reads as TGTGCCAGCACCCACGGGACTACGAACACAGATACGCAGTATTTT. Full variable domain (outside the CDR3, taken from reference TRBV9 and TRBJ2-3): DSGVTQTPKHLITATGQRVTLRCSPRSGDLSVYWYQQSLDQGLQFLIQYYNGEERAKGNILERFSAQQFPDLHSELNLSSLELGDSALYFCASTHGTTNTDTQYFGPGTRLTVL.

For the CDR3, the DNA is TGTGCCAGCAGCTTGTTGGGGGCCACCGGCGAGCAGTACTTC. This encodes CASSLLGATGEQYF. This chain joins TRBV5-5 and TRBJ2-7; D is perhaps TRBD1 (6 bases). Germline V gives CDR1 SGHKS, CDR2 YYEKEE (reference sequence). V dropped 1 base and J dropped 6 bases, with 14 bases sitting between them. CDR3 size: 14 residues.

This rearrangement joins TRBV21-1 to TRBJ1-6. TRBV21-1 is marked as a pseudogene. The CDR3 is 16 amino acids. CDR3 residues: CASSKVGTWGISPLHF. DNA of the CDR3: TGTGCCAGCAGCAAAGTTGGGACTTGGGGGATATCACCCCTCCACTTT.

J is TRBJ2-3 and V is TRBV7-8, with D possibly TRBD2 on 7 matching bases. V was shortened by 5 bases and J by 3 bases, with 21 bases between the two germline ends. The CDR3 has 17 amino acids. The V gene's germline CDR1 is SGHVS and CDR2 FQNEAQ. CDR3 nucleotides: TGTGCCAGCAGCCCCATCCCCGGGGGGCTCCTAACAGATACGCAGTATTTT. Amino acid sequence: CASSPIPGGLLTDTQYF. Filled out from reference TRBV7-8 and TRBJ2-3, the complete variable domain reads GAGVSQSPRYKVAKRGQDVALRCDPISGHVSLFWYQQALGQGPEFLTYFQNEAQLDKSGLPSDRFFAERPEGSVSTLKIQRTQQEDSAVYLCASSPIPGGLLTDTQYFGPGTRLTVL.